This T cell receptor beta chain comes out of a study of blood T cell repertoires in COVID-19. The overall study: Researchers got acute and convalescent COVID-19 samples from the United States, Italy and Spain.

In the authors' methods: Estimates of nucleated cell counts were drawn from the amplification of reference gene primers. Data came from immunoSEQ multiplex PCR; TCRdb stores just in-frame clones and leaves some out. The V and J calls and clone size were taken over from that table, and D and trimming were inferred from the DNA. The table records under 400,000 clones, more than 70% of them present only once. J lost 0 bases, V lost 9 bases, and 5 bases had no gene match. The CDR3 length is 13 residues. Germline-derived CDR1 and CDR2 are MNHEY and SVGAGI. While infection was still active, Seattle patients were enrolled and then followed longitudinally.

The sequencing sample was made of peripheral blood. The rearrangement uses TRBV6-5 and TRBJ2-7; 7 positions agree with TRBD1. The source is a woman aged 25 to 45 with COVID-19, enrolled during active disease. This CDR3 is CASGQVSSYEQYF. The CDR3 DNA is TGTGCCAGTGGACAGGTGAGCTCCTACGAGCAGTACTTC.